What follows are 18 T cell receptor beta chains derived from one specimen sequenced in a study of tumor-infiltrating lymphocytes in primary liver carcinoma. From about 19-30 mg of unsorted bulk tissue, DNA and RNA were co-extracted together. TCR beta cDNA was prepared out of around 460 ng total RNA by means of a constant-region primer. Three-round nested multiplex PCR performed with slightly modified ARM-PCR produced the TCR beta libraries. A C-beta reverse primer was combined with TRBV1-TRBV30 forward primers in the first two PCR rounds, and each round had roughly 9 cycles. TCRdb used MiXCR to reprocess the multiplex PCR reads, holding one entry per CDR3 protein. Here the sample spans 90,000 to 100,000 distinct CDR3 sequences, more than 65% being singletons. Sequences were obtained from liver tumor tissue from sampling region 5. The subset is: tumor region T5, tumor centre. The receptors stem from an older woman with primary liver carcinoma and hepatitis B virus infection.

In its sample, this clonotype was seen many times. The rearrangement joins TRBV14 to TRBJ2-1; D is possibly TRBD1 (5 bases). Germline V gene sequence: CDR1 SGHDN, CDR2 FVKESK. The CDR3 extends over 13 amino acids. V was shortened by 2 bases and J by 7 bases, with 9 bases between the two germline ends. In nucleotides, the CDR3 is TGTGCCAGCAGCCAACGACAGCTGAATGAGCAGTTCTTC. Protein product: CASSQRQLNEQFF. The whole variable domain, filled in from reference TRBV14 and TRBJ2-1, reads EAGVTQFPSHSVIEKGQTVTLRCDPISGHDNLYWYRRVMGKEIKFLLHFVKESKQDESGMPNNRFLAERTGGTYSTLKVQPAELEDSGVYFCASSQRQLNEQFFGPGTRLTVL.

Of note for this clonotype: A read error is likely, as this CDR3 ends without the conserved phenylalanine or tryptophan. The CDR3 DNA is TGTGCCAACACCCGGGACAGAGGCACCTACGTGCAGTACTTA. It encodes CANTRDRGTYVQYL. The chain joins TRBV5-8 to TRBJ2-7; 7 bases fit TRBD1. Germline V lookup: CDR1 SGHTS, CDR2 YDEGEE. This CDR3 region has 14 residues.

In this sample, this clonotype turned up many times. V and J are TRBV5-1 and TRBJ1-1, with D perhaps matching TRBD1 (6 bases). Trimming pared 1 base from V and 4 bases from J, leaving 8 bases between. This CDR3 region has 13 residues. Germline V lookup: CDR1 SGHRS, CDR2 YFSETQ. CDR3 nucleotides: TGCGCCAGCAGCTTGACAGGGTCCACTGAAGCTTTCTTT. Its protein is CASSLTGSTEAFF.

For this clonotype: Germline is not matched at one junction end, which may reflect a read error. This rearrangement joins TRBV12-5 to TRBJ2-2, with D perhaps assigned TRBD1 or TRBD2 (5 bases each). Germline CDR1 LGHNT, CDR2 FRNRAP. The CDR3 loop spans 15 amino acids. The CDR3 spells CASTNSGRNTGKLFF. CDR3 bases: TGTGCTAGTACAAACTCGGGACGGAACACCGGGAAGCTGTTTTTT.

Concerning this clonotype: This may stem from a read error, because a much larger clone lies one nucleotide away. V usage is TRBV29-1 and J usage is TRBJ2-3; D call uncertain. The V gene's germline CDR1 is SQVTM and CDR2 ANQGSEA. V was shortened by 3 bases and J by 4 bases, with 8 bases between the two germline ends. The CDR3 length is 12 residues. The CDR3 DNA reads TGCAGCGTTGACGATGAAGCAGATACGCAGTATTTT. Translation gives CSVDDEADTQYF.

A word on this clonotype: Because the CDR3 is missing its conserved closing phenylalanine or tryptophan, this is likely a read error. V gene TRBV11-2 combines with J gene TRBJ2-7; no clear D gene. Germline loops: CDR1 SGHAT, CDR2 FQNNGV. The CDR3 has 13 amino acids. CDR3 nucleotide sequence: TGTGCCAACAGCTTCATGGGTCGGTACGAGCAGTACTCC. Translated: CANSFMGRYEQYS.

V usage is TRBV11-2 and J usage is TRBJ1-6; no clear D gene. This CDR3 is 13 amino acids long. Germline V gene lookup returns CDR1 SGHAT and CDR2 FQNNGV. V dropped 3 bases and J dropped 18 bases, with 18 bases sitting between them. The CDR3 coding sequence is TGTGCCAGCAGCTTTGTAAAGAATTCACTCCCCCACTTT. This codes for CASSFVKNSLPHF.

This clonotype was counted between two and nine times. V is TRBV2 and J is TRBJ2-3; the D gene is possibly TRBD1 (6 bases). The germline V and J ends were trimmed by 5 bases and 8 bases, with 14 bases remaining between them. The CDR3 totals 13 residues. Germline loops: CDR1 SNHLY, CDR2 FYNNEI. CDR3 residues: CASSRRDIVTQYF. The CDR3 DNA reads as TGTGCCAGCAGTCGCCGGGACATCGTTACGCAGTATTTT.

Comment on this clonotype: The junction departs from the called germline gene at one end, perhaps through a read error. The chain combines TRBV11-3 with TRBJ2-1; TRBD2 is a possible D gene (5 bases). The CDR3 spans 15 residues. The V gene's germline CDR1 is SGHNT and CDR2 YENEEA. The DNA of the CDR3 is TGTGCCAGCAGCTTGGCAGCGGCTCCCCGGGGAGAGCACTTCTTC. Translated: CASSLAAAPRGEHFF.

In the case of this clonotype: One junction end does not reproduce the germline sequence, and a read error may be involved. The genes are TRBV12-3 or TRBV12-4 and TRBJ2-7, with a weak D call TRBD1 (5 bases). The CDR3 sequence is 14 residues long. The DNA for the CDR3 is TGTGCCAACAGTCTAAGTAAGACAGCAAGCGTGCAGTACTTC. Protein product: CANSLSKTASVQYF.

This clonotype turned up a few times. The V and J genes are TRBV7-2 and TRBJ1-3, with TRBD1 as a possible D gene (6 bases). Germline V lookup: CDR1 SGHTA, CDR2 FQGNSA. The CDR3 is made up of 15 amino acids. V was shortened by 5 bases and J by 0 bases, with 11 bases between the two germline ends. DNA for the CDR3: TGTGCCAGCAGCCAACAGGGTCGCTCTGGAAACACCATATATTTT. Translating it yields CASSQQGRSGNTIYF.

This clonotype was counted between two and nine times. A much larger clone lies a single base off, so this may be a read error. The chain joins TRBV4-1 to TRBJ1-2, with a tentative D call TRBD1 (5 bases). Looked up from germline, CDR1 is MGHRA and CDR2 is YSYEKL. The CDR3 is 17 residues long. V was trimmed by 0 bases and J by 4 bases, leaving 18 bases between them. The CDR3 DNA is TGCGCCAGCAGCCAAGAGTACGAGCGACAGCCTTGCTATGGCTACACCTTC. The encoded protein is CASSQEYERQPCYGYTF.

In regard to this clonotype: At one end the junction does not follow the germline gene, possibly because of a read error. This rearrangement joins TRBV6-1 to TRBJ2-1; D perhaps matches TRBD1 (6 bases). The CDR3 covers 16 residues. The germline V gene has CDR1 MNHNS and CDR2 SASEGT. DNA for the CDR3: TGTGTCAGCCTCTCCTCTTCGGACAGACATTGGGATGAGCAGTTCTTC. Amino acids: CVSLSSSDRHWDEQFF.

This clonotype was picked up a small number of times. The J gene is TRBJ1-1, the V gene TRBV29-1; D may be TRBD1 (6 bases). V lost 3 bases to trimming and J lost 4 bases, with 9 bases between them. This CDR3 comprises 12 residues. CDR1 is SQVTM and CDR2 is ANQGSEA in the germline V gene. CDR3 bases: TGCAGCGTTGATTGGGGGGCCACTGAAGCTTTCTTT. As protein: CSVDWGATEAFF.

As for this clonotype: A read error is possible here, since a much larger clone lies one base away. This chain connects TRBV12-3 or TRBV12-4 to TRBJ2-3, with D uncertain. The CDR3 sequence is 12 residues long. In DNA, the CDR3 is TGTACCAGCAGCTCCATGACGGATACGCAGTATTTT. Translated: CTSSSMTDTQYF.

A word on this clonotype: The missing conserved phenylalanine or tryptophan at the end of this CDR3 makes a read error likely. V gene TRBV6-6 combines with J gene TRBJ1-2; D call uncertain. CDR1 and CDR2 from the germline V gene are MNHNY and SVGAGI (reference sequence). The length of the CDR3 is 16 residues. V was cut by 0 bases and J by 5 bases, with 16 bases left in between. Written as DNA, the CDR3 is TGTGCCAGCAGTTACTCGATTGGCAGAACTGGTTATGGCTACACCTCC. Translated: CASSYSIGRTGYGYTS.

Regarding this clonotype: A much larger clone lies one base from this, so it may be a read error. This rearrangement joins TRBV5-4 to TRBJ1-3; D uncertain. Trimming pared 4 bases from V and 4 bases from J, leaving 12 bases between. The CDR3 covers 14 residues. Germline loops: CDR1 SGHNT, CDR2 YYREEE (reference sequence). The CDR3 sequence: CASSRNPGGNTIYF. Written as DNA, the CDR3 is TGTGCCAGCAGCCGGAACCCGGGGGGAAACACCATATATTTT. The complete variable domain, with remaining parts taken from reference TRBV5-4 and TRBJ1-3, reads ETGVTQSPTHLIKTRGQQVTLRCSSQSGHNTVSWYQQALGQGPQFIFQYYREEENGRGNFPPRFSGLQFPNYSSELNVNALELDDSALYLCASSRNPGGNTIYFGEGSWLTVV.

This clonotype counts as medium-sized. The chain has TRBV11-2 and TRBJ2-7, with 12 bases fitting TRBD2. J lost 7 bases, V lost 3 bases, and 4 bases had no gene match. The length of the CDR3 is 14 residues. Germline V gene sequence: CDR1 SGHAT, CDR2 FQNNGV. CDR3 sequence reads: CASSLELAGGEQYF. The CDR3, as DNA: TGTGCCAGCAGCTTGGAACTAGCGGGAGGAGAGCAGTACTTC.